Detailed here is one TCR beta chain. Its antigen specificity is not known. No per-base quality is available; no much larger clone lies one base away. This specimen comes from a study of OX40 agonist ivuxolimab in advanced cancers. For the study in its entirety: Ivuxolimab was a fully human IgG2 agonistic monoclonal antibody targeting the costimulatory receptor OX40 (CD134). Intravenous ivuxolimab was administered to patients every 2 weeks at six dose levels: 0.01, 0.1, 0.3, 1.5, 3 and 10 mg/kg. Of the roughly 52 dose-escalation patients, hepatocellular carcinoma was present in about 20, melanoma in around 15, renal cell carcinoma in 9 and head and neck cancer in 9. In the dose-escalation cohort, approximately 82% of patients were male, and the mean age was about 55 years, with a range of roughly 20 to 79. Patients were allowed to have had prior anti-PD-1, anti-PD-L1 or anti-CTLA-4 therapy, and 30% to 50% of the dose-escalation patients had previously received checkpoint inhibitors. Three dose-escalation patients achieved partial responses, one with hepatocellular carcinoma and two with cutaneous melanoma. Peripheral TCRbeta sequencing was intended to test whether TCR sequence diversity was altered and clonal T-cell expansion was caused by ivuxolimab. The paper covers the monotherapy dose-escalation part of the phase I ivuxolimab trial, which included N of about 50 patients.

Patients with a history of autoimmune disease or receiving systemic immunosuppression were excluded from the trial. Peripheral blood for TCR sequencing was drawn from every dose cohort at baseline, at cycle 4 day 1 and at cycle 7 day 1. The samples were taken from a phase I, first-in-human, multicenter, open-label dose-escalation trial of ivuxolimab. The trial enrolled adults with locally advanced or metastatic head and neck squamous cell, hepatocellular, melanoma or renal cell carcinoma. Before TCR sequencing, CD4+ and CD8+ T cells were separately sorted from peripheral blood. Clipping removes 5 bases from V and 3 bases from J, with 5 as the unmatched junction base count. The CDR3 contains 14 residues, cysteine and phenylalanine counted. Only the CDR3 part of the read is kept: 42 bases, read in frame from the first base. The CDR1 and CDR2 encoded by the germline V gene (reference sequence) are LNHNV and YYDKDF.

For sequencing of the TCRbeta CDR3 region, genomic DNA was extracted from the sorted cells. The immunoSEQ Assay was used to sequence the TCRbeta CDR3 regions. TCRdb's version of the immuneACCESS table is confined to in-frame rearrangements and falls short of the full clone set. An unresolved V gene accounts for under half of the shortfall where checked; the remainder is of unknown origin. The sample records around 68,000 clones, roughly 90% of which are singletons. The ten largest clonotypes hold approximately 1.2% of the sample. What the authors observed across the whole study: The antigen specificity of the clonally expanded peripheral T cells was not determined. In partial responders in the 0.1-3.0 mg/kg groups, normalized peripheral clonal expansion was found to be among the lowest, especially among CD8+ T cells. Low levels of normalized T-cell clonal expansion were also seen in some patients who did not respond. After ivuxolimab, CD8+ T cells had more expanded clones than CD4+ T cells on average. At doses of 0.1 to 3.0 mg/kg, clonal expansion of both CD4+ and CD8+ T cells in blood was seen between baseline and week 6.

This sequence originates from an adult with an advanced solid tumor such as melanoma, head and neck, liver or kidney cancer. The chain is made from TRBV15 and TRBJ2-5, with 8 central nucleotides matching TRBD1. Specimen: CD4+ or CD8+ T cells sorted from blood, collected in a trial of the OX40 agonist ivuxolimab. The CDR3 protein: CATSPRTGKETQYF. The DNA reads TGTGCCACCAGCCCAAGGACAGGGAAAGAGACCCAGTACTTC. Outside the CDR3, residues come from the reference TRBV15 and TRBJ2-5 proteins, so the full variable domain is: DAMVIQNPRYQVTQFGKPVTLSCSQTLNHNVMYWYQQKSSQAPKLLFHYYDKDFNNEADTPDNFQSRRPNTSFCFLDIRSPGLGDTAMYLCATSPRTGKETQYFGPGTRLLVL.